These 26 T cell receptor beta chains were sequenced from one sample in a study of brain T cells in children with intractable seizures. Assay used: immunoSEQ multiplex PCR; TCRdb lists only in-frame clones, some missing. Among just under 65,000 clones, approximately 95% were seen once, and the ten largest hold more than 0.3%. Source: peripheral blood, taken at surgery. All receptors come from a boy younger than two with focal cortical dysplasia and intractable seizures.

In DNA, the CDR3 is TGTGCCAGCAGCTGGGGGGGGCGGTACGTCCTGACTTTC. Amino acid sequence: CASSWGGRYVLTF. The rearrangement joins TRBV5-6 to TRBJ2-6, with a weak D call TRBD2 (7 bases). The CDR3 consists of 13 residues. The V end lost 3 bases, the J end lost 11 bases, and 12 bases lay between the germline ends. CDR1 is SGHDT, CDR2 YYEEEE, per germline.

The chain uses TRBV19 and TRBJ1-5; 7 nucleotides align to TRBD1. Germline lookup yields CDR1 LNHDA and CDR2 SQIVND (reference sequence). The CDR3 runs to 14 residues. V shed 8 bases and J 2 bases; nucleotides not matched to a gene: 6. The CDR3 is CASRPTGGNQPQHF. CDR3 sequence (DNA): TGTGCCAGTCGACCTACAGGGGGCAATCAGCCCCAGCATTTT.

The rearrangement links TRBV6-5 to TRBJ2-7, with D possibly TRBD1 on 5 matching bases. The V gene's germline CDR1 is MNHEY and CDR2 SVGAGI. V was trimmed by 4 bases and J by 0 bases, leaving 7 bases between them. The length of the CDR3 is 13 residues. CDR3 amino acids: CASSFGHSYEQYF. The CDR3 DNA reads as TGTGCCAGCAGTTTTGGACACTCCTACGAGCAGTACTTC.

The chain carries TRBV5-1 and TRBJ1-1; TRBD1 might be the D (5 bases). This CDR3 contains 19 residues. Trimming stripped 0 bases from V and 3 bases from J, with 24 bases between. Germline V lookup: CDR1 SGHRS, CDR2 YFSETQ. The CDR3 is CASSLEIPGPWGTYTEAFF. The CDR3 DNA sequence: TGCGCCAGCAGCTTGGAAATCCCGGGGCCCTGGGGAACATACACTGAAGCTTTCTTT.

The J gene is TRBJ2-3, the V gene TRBV7-9; D call uncertain. V lost 2 bases and J 1 base, leaving 19 bases between the germline ends. The germline gives CDR1 SEHNR, CDR2 FQNEAQ (reference sequence). The CDR3 loop spans 18 amino acids. In DNA, the CDR3 is TGTGCCAGCAGCTTAACACGGCAGTGGCGGAGTGGCACAGATACGCAGTATTTT. Its protein product is CASSLTRQWRSGTDTQYF.

The chain has TRBV6-5 and TRBJ2-7; 7 bases line up with TRBD1. Trimming at V came to 2 bases and at J to 5 bases, leaving 3 bases not matched to a gene. The CDR3 consists of 13 residues. Germline values: CDR1 MNHEY, CDR2 SVGAGI. CDR3 amino acids: CASSYADRDEQYF. In DNA form, the CDR3 reads TGTGCCAGCAGTTACGCAGACAGGGACGAGCAGTACTTC.

The rearrangement uses TRBV10-3 and TRBJ2-7; D is uncertain. From germline, CDR1 is ENHRY and CDR2 SYGVKD. This CDR3 comprises 14 residues. With 3 bases removed from V and 1 base from J, the gap between germline ends came to 10 bases. The CDR3 sequence is CAISDVMGSYEQYF. CDR3 nucleotides: TGTGCCATCAGTGATGTAATGGGATCCTACGAGCAGTACTTC.

The chain couples TRBV6-6 to TRBJ1-1; 7 bases are a match to TRBD1. CDR3 size: 15 residues. The V gene end was trimmed by 6 bases and the J gene end by 5 bases; junction bases not matched to a gene: 12. Germline CDR1 and CDR2: MNHNY and SVGAGI (reference sequence). The CDR3 region is CASRLDRVGTTEAFF. CDR3 coding DNA: TGTGCCAGCAGACTCGACAGGGTCGGTACTACTGAAGCTTTCTTT.

The chain employs TRBV20-1 and TRBJ2-1; 8 nucleotides agree with TRBD1. This CDR3 has 11 residues. Trimming cost V 6 bases and J 10 bases; bases outside gene matches: 5. In germline, CDR1 is DFQATT, CDR2 SNEGSKA (reference sequence). CDR3 amino acids: CSAGRGREQFF. DNA for the CDR3: TGCAGTGCGGGCAGGGGGCGAGAGCAGTTCTTC.

The V call is TRBV9, the J call TRBJ1-1; the D gene is possibly TRBD1 (5 bases). Germline V CDR1 and CDR2: SGDLS, YYNGEE. This CDR3 has 14 residues. Deletions cut 4 bases from V and 4 bases from J, with 14 bases between. CDR3 in DNA: TGTGCCAGCAGCCCCGGGGGAACAGTCACTGAAGCTTTCTTT. Its translation is CASSPGGTVTEAFF.

The rearrangement joins TRBV7-9 to TRBJ1-5, with TRBD1 matching over 7 bases. Losses at the gene ends were 3 bases for V and 7 bases for J; bases not matched to a gene: 3. Germline assignment: CDR1 SEHNR and CDR2 FQNEAQ (reference sequence). The CDR3 is 13 residues long. CDR3 sequence: CASSFTGAQPQHF. The DNA for the CDR3 is TGTGCCAGCAGCTTTACAGGGGCCCAGCCCCAGCATTTT.

The rearrangement uses TRBV7-2 and TRBJ1-5; 8 bases agree with TRBD1. CDR3 length: 14 residues. From germline, CDR1 is SGHTA and CDR2 FQGNSA. With 0 bases clipped from V and 5 bases from J, the junction kept 0 bases outside the gene matches. The CDR3 nucleotides are TGTGCCAGCAGCTTAGCGACAGGGGATCAGCCCCAGCATTTT. It is translated as CASSLATGDQPQHF.

The chain couples TRBV28 to TRBJ2-2; 15 bases align to TRBD2. The CDR3 spans 17 residues. The J segment lost 6 bases and the V segment lost 5 bases, leaving 7 bases of the junction unmatched. Germline-derived CDR1 and CDR2 are MDHEN and SYDVKM. CDR3 in DNA: TGTGCCAGCAGTCCCGGACTAGCGGGAGGGCCTTCCGGGGAGCTGTTTTTT. Protein product: CASSPGLAGGPSGELFF.

The V call is TRBV27, the J call TRBJ1-2; 8 bases map to TRBD1. Germline CDR1 reads MNHEY; CDR2 reads SMNVEV (reference sequence). This CDR3 contains 15 residues. V was pared by 2 bases and J by 8 bases, with 10 bases of the junction left unmatched. DNA for the CDR3: TGTGCCAGCAGTTTAGGTGGACAGGGCGCGGGAGGCTACACCTTC. Residues: CASSLGGQGAGGYTF.

V and J are TRBV3-1 (or the pseudogene TRBV3-2) and TRBJ1-2; D remains ambiguous. Trimming stripped 3 bases from V and 4 bases from J, with 9 bases between. Germline CDR1 and CDR2: LGHDT and YNNKEL (reference sequence). CDR3 length: 13 amino acids. Here the CDR3 reads CASSHDIFYGYTF. The DNA of the CDR3 is TGTGCCAGCAGCCACGACATCTTCTATGGCTACACCTTC.

The gene calls are TRBV7-9 and TRBJ1-3; D is unresolved. Germline CDR1 reads SEHNR; CDR2 reads FQNEAQ (reference sequence). The CDR3 runs to 15 residues. V lost 1 base, J lost 0 bases, and 7 bases lay in between. In nucleotides, the CDR3 is TGTGCCAGCAGCTTAGGCTCTAGCTCTGGAAACACCATATATTTT. Translation gives CASSLGSSSGNTIYF.

The gene calls are TRBV2 and TRBJ2-1; D not certain. Germline V lookup: CDR1 SNHLY, CDR2 FYNNEI. The CDR3 consists of 14 residues. V lost 6 bases and J lost 8, with 17 bases in between. CDR3 sequence reads: CASRRTLPPDEQFF. The CDR3 nucleotides read TGTGCCAGCAGACGGACCCTGCCCCCCGATGAGCAGTTCTTC.

J is TRBJ2-2 and V is TRBV7-8; 11 positions match TRBD2. The CDR3 is 17 amino acids. J gave up 4 bases and V 2 bases, and 6 bases lay outside the gene matches. The germline gives CDR1 SGHVS, CDR2 FQNEAQ. In DNA form, the CDR3 reads TGTGCCAGCAGCTTAACCCTAGCGGGGGGAAGCACCGGGGAGCTGTTTTTT. It codes for CASSLTLAGGSTGELFF.

The CDR3 here is CASSLRGRSNEKLFF. The CDR3 DNA reads TGTGCCAGCAGCCTCAGGGGGCGAAGTAATGAAAAACTGTTTTTT. The chain carries TRBV27 and TRBJ1-4, with TRBD1 identical over 8 bases. The germline V gene encodes CDR1 MNHEY and CDR2 SMNVEV (reference sequence). CDR3 length: 15 amino acids. The trim removed 6 bases at V and 4 bases at J, leaving 7 bases unmatched.

The CDR3 region has the DNA TGTGCCAGCAGCCTCCCACACTCATGGACAGGGTTCACCGGGGAGCTGTTTTTT. Its protein is CASSLPHSWTGFTGELFF. The chain carries TRBV7-6 and TRBJ2-2, with 8 bases matching TRBD1. The CDR3 totals 18 residues. J lost 4 bases, V lost 5 bases, and 15 bases had no gene match. Germline CDR1 is SGHVS and CDR2 is FNYEAQ.

The J gene is TRBJ2-5, the V gene TRBV4-1, with 8 bases identical to TRBD1. Germline CDR1 is MGHRA and CDR2 is YSYEKL. After removal of 4 bases from V and 1 base from J, the junction contained 2 bases not matched to a gene. The CDR3 loop spans 14 amino acids. CDR3: CASSPGQVQETQYF. CDR3 sequence (DNA): TGCGCCAGCAGCCCGGGACAGGTCCAAGAGACCCAGTACTTC.

The chain couples TRBV11-1 to TRBJ1-1; D remains ambiguous. Germline-derived CDR1 and CDR2 are SGHAT and FQDESV (reference sequence). The CDR3 runs to 13 residues. Trimming pared 2 bases from V and 4 bases from J, leaving 8 bases between. This chain's CDR3 is CASSLSRVTEAFF. CDR3 nucleotide sequence: TGTGCCAGCAGCTTATCTCGGGTCACTGAAGCTTTCTTT.

The gene calls are TRBV12-3 or TRBV12-4 and TRBJ2-3; TRBD1 aligns across 7 bases. With 5 bases clipped from V and 1 base from J, the junction kept 0 bases outside the gene matches. CDR3 length: 13 residues. This CDR3 reads CASSTGGTDTQYF. The CDR3 region has the DNA TGTGCCAGCAGTACAGGGGGCACAGATACGCAGTATTTT.

This chain links TRBV24-1 with TRBJ2-2; 10 nucleotides align to TRBD1. The CDR3 length is 13 residues. Germline V lookup: CDR1 KGHDR, CDR2 SFDVKD. Trimming at V came to 9 bases and at J to 3 bases, leaving 0 bases not matched to a gene. CDR3 sequence reads: CATGTGDTGELFF. CDR3 in DNA: TGTGCCACCGGGACAGGGGACACCGGGGAGCTGTTTTTT.

The chain is built from TRBV12-3 or TRBV12-4 and TRBJ2-1; unclear D gene. Trimming stripped 2 bases from V and 8 bases from J, with 7 bases between. CDR3 length: 12 amino acids. The CDR3, as DNA: TGTGCCAGCAGTTTATGGCGATATGAGCAGTTCTTC. As protein: CASSLWRYEQFF.

This chain links TRBV7-2 with TRBJ1-3; TRBD1 agrees at 8 bases. Germline values: CDR1 SGHTA, CDR2 FQGNSA. The CDR3 contains 15 residues. V lost 1 base and J lost 4; bases outside the gene matches: 3. In nucleotides, the CDR3 is TGTGCCAGCAGCTTAGTGGGGACAGGCGGAAACACCATATATTTT. Translated: CASSLVGTGGNTIYF. The full variable domain, rest sourced from reference TRBV7-2 and TRBJ1-3, is GAGVSQSPSNKVTEKGKDVELRCDPISGHTALYWYRQSLGQGLEFLIYFQGNSAPDKSGLPSDRFSAERTGGSVSTLTIQRTQQEDSAVYLCASSLVGTGGNTIYFGEGSWLTVV.